Presented here are 29 T cell receptor beta chains from one specimen sequenced in a study of blood T cell repertoires in COVID-19 (TCRdb year 2020). Receptor amplification or capture employed the immunoSEQ multiplex PCR assay. The clones in this table, taken by TCRdb from immuneACCESS, are in-frame only. Not every clone is retained; where verified, under half of the shortfall comes from an unresolved V gene, and the cause of the rest is unknown. This sample is represented by 150,000 to 200,000 clones; roughly 85% of them were singletons. About 22% of the sample rests with the top ten. Material: peripheral blood. These receptors came from a man aged 55 to 69 with active or convalescent COVID-19.

This sequence joins TRBV6-6 and TRBJ1-5; D call uncertain. The CDR3 extends over 14 amino acids. CDR1 and CDR2 from the germline V gene are MNHNY and SVGAGI (reference sequence). The V end was cut by 4 bases, the J end by 9 bases, with 16 bases between. The CDR3 sequence: CASSSKDGDGPQHF. CDR3 coding DNA: TGTGCCAGCAGTTCCAAGGACGGGGATGGGCCCCAGCATTTT.

Written as DNA, the CDR3 is TGCAGCGTTGACAGGGGGCGTTCAACTGAAGCTTTCTTT. Protein: CSVDRGRSTEAFF. This chain connects TRBV29-1 to TRBJ1-1, with TRBD1 matching over 8 bases. With 3 bases clipped from V and 5 bases from J, the junction kept 5 bases outside the gene matches. The CDR3 totals 13 residues. Germline-derived CDR1 and CDR2 are SQVTM and ANQGSEA.

This clone was picked up one time. The chain recombines TRBV19 with TRBJ1-3, with D hard to call. Trimming left V 7 bases short and J 2 bases short, with 18 bases between. The germline V gene has CDR1 LNHDA and CDR2 SQIVND (reference sequence). The CDR3 is made up of 16 amino acids. CDR3 nucleotides: TGTGCCAGTACCAGCTGGCCAGAGGTACCTGGAAACACCATATATTTT. Protein: CASTSWPEVPGNTIYF.

V and J are TRBV7-9 and TRBJ1-4; D gene uncertain. The germline V gene has CDR1 SEHNR and CDR2 FQNEAQ (reference sequence). The CDR3 loop spans 14 amino acids. Trimming removed 5 bases from V and 7 bases from J, with 14 bases in between. CDR3 amino acids: CASSLEGSSEKLFF. CDR3 coding DNA: TGTGCCAGCAGCCTCGAGGGTAGTAGTGAAAAACTGTTTTTT.

The sample holds one count of this clone. The chain links TRBV15 to TRBJ1-2, with a tentative D call TRBD1 (6 bases). V was pared by 1 base and J by 4 bases, with 10 bases between. There are 14 residues in the CDR3. The germline V gene has CDR1 LNHNV and CDR2 YYDKDF (reference sequence). The CDR3 is CATSRATGTYGYTF. CDR3 bases: TGTGCCACCAGCAGAGCCACAGGGACCTATGGCTACACCTTC.

The genes are TRBV5-1 and TRBJ2-1; a possible D gene is TRBD2 (6 bases). Trimming removed 4 bases from V and 2 bases from J, with 16 bases in between. Germline V gene lookup returns CDR1 SGHRS and CDR2 YFSETQ. The CDR3 sequence is 16 residues long. The CDR3: CASSRTPGLTYNEQFF. The CDR3 DNA is TGCGCCAGCAGCCGAACCCCGGGACTCACCTACAATGAGCAGTTCTTC. Together with reference TRBV5-1 and TRBJ2-1, the CDR3 gives the full variable domain: KAGVTQTPRYLIKTRGQQVTLSCSPISGHRSVSWYQQTPGQGLQFLFEYFSETQRNKGNFPGRFSGRQFSNSRSEMNVSTLELGDSALYLCASSRTPGLTYNEQFFGPGTRLTVL.

The rearrangement uses TRBV13 and TRBJ2-3; the D is unclear. Per the germline V gene, CDR1 is PRHDT and CDR2 is FYEKMQ (reference sequence). The germline V and J ends were trimmed by 5 bases and 0 bases, with 6 bases remaining between them. The CDR3 is made up of 13 amino acids. The CDR3 DNA is TGTGCCAGCAGCCCCTCGAGCACAGATACGCAGTATTTT. As protein: CASSPSSTDTQYF.

In this sample, this clone turned up once. The CDR3 sequence is CASRPDSPTGELFF. CDR3 nucleotide sequence: TGTGCCAGCAGACCCGACAGCCCCACCGGGGAGCTGTTTTTT. J is TRBJ2-2 and V is TRBV6-5, with D tentatively TRBD1 (5 bases). Germline CDR1 is MNHEY and CDR2 is SVGAGI. V lost 6 bases to trimming and J lost 4 bases, with 12 bases between them. There are 14 residues in the CDR3.

The rearrangement uses TRBV11-2 and TRBJ1-1; 9 bases fit TRBD1. This CDR3 region has 14 residues. Germline V gene lookup returns CDR1 SGHAT and CDR2 FQNNGV. V lost 5 bases to trimming and J lost 1 base; unmatched junction nucleotides: 2. CDR3 bases: TGTGCCAGCAGCCCGGGACAGGGGAACACTGAAGCTTTCTTT. It codes for CASSPGQGNTEAFF.

This clone was counted a single time. The rearrangement uses TRBV18 and TRBJ2-5, with 9 bases identical to TRBD1. The length of the CDR3 is 15 residues. V shed 5 bases and J 1 base; nucleotides not matched to a gene: 5. Germline V CDR1 and CDR2: KGHSH, LQKENI. This chain's CDR3 is CASSTGTGSQETQYF. The CDR3 coding sequence is TGTGCCAGCTCAACAGGGACAGGGTCCCAAGAGACCCAGTACTTC.

V gene TRBV19 combines with J gene TRBJ1-6; 9 bases fit TRBD1. The germline V gene encodes CDR1 LNHDA and CDR2 SQIVND (reference sequence). This CDR3 has 16 amino acids. With V trimmed by 5 bases and J by 8 bases, 10 bases remained unmatched. The CDR3 is CASSEHRGRDHSPLHF. CDR3 coding DNA: TGTGCCAGTAGTGAACACAGGGGGCGCGACCATTCACCCCTCCACTTT.

This chain links TRBV12-1 with TRBJ2-2; TRBD1, the D gene given by the table, was not confirmed from the DNA. TRBV12-1 constitutes a pseudogene. The CDR3 has 14 residues. CDR3 in amino acids: CASLVQGATGELFF. CDR3 nucleotide sequence: TGTGCCAGCCTCGTACAGGGGGCCACCGGGGAGCTGTTTTTT.

This chain connects TRBV7-2 to TRBJ1-3; unclear D gene. The germline gives CDR1 SGHTA, CDR2 FQGNSA. The CDR3 has 15 residues. The V end was cut by 7 bases, the J end by 0 bases, with 13 bases between. In DNA form, the CDR3 reads TGTGCCAGCACCGAGACGGGTAGCTCTGGAAACACCATATATTTT. The encoded protein is CASTETGSSGNTIYF. Combining the CDR3 with reference TRBV7-2 and TRBJ1-3 gives the whole variable domain GAGVSQSPSNKVTEKGKDVELRCDPISGHTALYWYRQSLGQGLEFLIYFQGNSAPDKSGLPSDRFSAERTGGSVSTLTIQRTQQEDSAVYLCASTETGSSGNTIYFGEGSWLTVV.

The rearrangement links TRBV2 to TRBJ1-2; 7 positions agree with TRBD1. V lost 7 bases, J lost 6 bases, and 8 bases stayed unmatched. Germline CDR1 is SNHLY and CDR2 is FYNNEI. The CDR3 spans 13 residues. CDR3 in DNA: TGTGCCAGCACCCTGACAGGGATCCATGGCTACACCTTC. Translating it yields CASTLTGIHGYTF.

The chain couples TRBV5-1 to TRBJ2-5; TRBD2 matches 8 bases. Per the germline V gene, CDR1 is SGHRS and CDR2 is YFSETQ. This CDR3 has 16 amino acids. With 4 bases clipped from V and 3 bases from J, the junction kept 11 bases outside the gene matches. The CDR3 DNA sequence: TGCGCCAGCAGCACCAGGGGCGGGGGGCTAGAAGAGACCCAGTACTTC. It yields the protein CASSTRGGGLEETQYF. The entire variable domain, with the rest obtained from reference TRBV5-1 and TRBJ2-5, is as follows: KAGVTQTPRYLIKTRGQQVTLSCSPISGHRSVSWYQQTPGQGLQFLFEYFSETQRNKGNFPGRFSGRQFSNSRSEMNVSTLELGDSALYLCASSTRGGGLEETQYFGPGTRLLVL.

This chain links TRBV5-5 with TRBJ2-2, with TRBD1 identical over 7 bases. V lost 0 bases, J lost 5 bases, and 4 bases stayed unmatched. CDR1 SGHKS and CDR2 YYEKEE come from the germline V gene (reference sequence). This CDR3 has 15 amino acids. CDR3: CASSLVGQRTGELFF. The DNA of the CDR3 is TGTGCCAGCAGCTTGGTGGGACAGCGGACCGGGGAGCTGTTTTTT. The whole variable domain, filled in from reference TRBV5-5 and TRBJ2-2, reads DAGVTQSPTHLIKTRGQQVTLRCSPISGHKSVSWYQQVLGQGPQFIFQYYEKEERGRGNFPDRFSARQFPNYSSELNVNALLLGDSALYLCASSLVGQRTGELFFGEGSRLTVL.

The chain combines TRBV5-1 with TRBJ2-1, with D perhaps TRBD1 (5 bases). Trimming took off 4 bases at V and 2 bases at J, with 13 bases between the two ends. This CDR3 is 15 amino acids long. From germline, CDR1 is SGHRS and CDR2 YFSETQ. The CDR3 bases are TGCGCCAGCAGCCTAGGGGATATACCCTACAATGAGCAGTTCTTC. This encodes CASSLGDIPYNEQFF.

The chain joins TRBV11-2 to TRBJ1-2; the D gene is possibly TRBD1 (5 bases). The CDR3 has 15 residues. Per the germline V gene, CDR1 is SGHAT and CDR2 is FQNNGV. The V gene lost 1 base and the J gene lost 4 bases, with 13 bases spanning the gap. The CDR3 sequence is CASSLVGGVGYGYTF. CDR3 DNA sequence: TGTGCCAGCAGCTTAGTGGGGGGAGTCGGCTATGGCTACACCTTC.

Here the CDR3 DNA reads TGTGCCAGCAGTTTGGGCTATAACTATGGCTACACCTTC. Residues: CASSLGYNYGYTF. V and J are TRBV12-3 or TRBV12-4 and TRBJ1-2, with D unresolved. The CDR3 contains 13 residues. Trimming cost V 3 bases and J 1 base, with 6 bases left between them.

The genes are TRBV5-1 and TRBJ1-1, with 9 bases lining up with TRBD1. V shed 0 bases, J shed 5 bases, and the junction held 5 bases outside the gene matches. The germline V gene encodes CDR1 SGHRS and CDR2 YFSETQ. This CDR3 has 15 amino acids. The CDR3 loop is CASSLGTGGRTEAFF. In DNA form, the CDR3 reads TGCGCCAGCAGCTTGGGCACAGGGGGCCGGACTGAAGCTTTCTTT.

The chain combines TRBV10-3 with TRBJ2-1; 13 bases align to TRBD2. V was pared by 10 bases and J by 2 bases, with 14 bases of the junction left unmatched. The germline V gene encodes CDR1 ENHRY and CDR2 SYGVKD. CDR3 length: 18 amino acids. The DNA of the CDR3 is TGTGCCACAAAAGGGGGGACTAGCGGGGCTGTTGCCTACAATGAGCAGTTCTTC. Its protein product is CATKGGTSGAVAYNEQFF.

The CDR3 DNA reads as TGCAGCGTTGTGTCGGGTCGGGAGACCCAGTACTTC. This gives the protein CSVVSGRETQYF. This chain joins TRBV29-1 and TRBJ2-5, with no clear D. V lost 4 bases and J 5 bases, leaving 11 bases between the germline ends. Germline assignment: CDR1 SQVTM and CDR2 ANQGSEA. This CDR3 has 12 amino acids.

The chain uses TRBV9 and TRBJ2-7; D might be TRBD2 (5 bases). The germline CDR1 and CDR2 sequences are SGDLS and YYNGEE. The CDR3 consists of 14 residues. V lost 0 bases, J lost 0 bases, and 7 bases lay in between. The CDR3 DNA reads TGTGCCAGCAGCGTAGGAGGGAGCTCCTACGAGCAGTACTTC. The encoded protein is CASSVGGSSYEQYF. Variable domain in full (rest from reference TRBV9 and TRBJ2-7): DSGVTQTPKHLITATGQRVTLRCSPRSGDLSVYWYQQSLDQGLQFLIQYYNGEERAKGNILERFSAQQFPDLHSELNLSSLELGDSALYFCASSVGGSSYEQYFGPGTRLTVT.

The chain carries TRBV4-1 and TRBJ1-2; D unclear. Trimming left V 1 base short and J 5 bases short, with 14 bases between. CDR1 is MGHRA, CDR2 YSYEKL, per germline. CDR3 size: 15 residues. This CDR3 is CASSQVSGQAYGYTF. Here the CDR3 DNA reads TGCGCCAGCAGCCAAGTTTCAGGTCAGGCGTATGGCTACACCTTC.

The chain combines TRBV27 with TRBJ1-1; 9 bases are a match to TRBD1. This CDR3 has 15 residues. J was trimmed by 4 bases and V by 2 bases; bases with no gene match: 5. Germline lookup yields CDR1 MNHEY and CDR2 SMNVEV (reference sequence). CDR3 region: CASSLGQGFRTEAFF. CDR3 DNA: TGTGCCAGCAGTTTAGGACAGGGGTTCCGCACTGAAGCTTTCTTT.

The genes are TRBV6-6 and TRBJ1-2, with 8 nucleotides matching TRBD1. Germline lookup yields CDR1 MNHNY and CDR2 SVGAGI (reference sequence). Trimming took 7 bases from V and 7 from J; bases not matched to a gene: 17. The CDR3 contains 16 residues. CDR3 sequence reads: CASTLQTGALMTGYTF. CDR3 nucleotide sequence: TGTGCCAGCACTTTACAGACAGGGGCCCTTATGACTGGCTACACCTTC.

DNA for the CDR3: TGTGCCAGCAGGACAGCGACGAACACTGAAGCTTTCTTT. This translates into CASRTATNTEAFF. The chain combines TRBV6-5 with TRBJ1-1, with D perhaps TRBD1 (5 bases). CDR3 length: 13 residues. The V and J ends lost 6 bases and 1 base respectively, with 9 bases between them. Germline V gene data show CDR1 as MNHEY and CDR2 as SVGAGI.

The chain has TRBV9 and TRBJ1-2, with TRBD1 matching 9 bases. The CDR3 spans 13 residues. V shed 3 bases and J 8 bases; nucleotides not matched to a gene: 5. Germline V lookup: CDR1 SGDLS, CDR2 YYNGEE. This CDR3 is CASSAQGAVGYTF. The CDR3 DNA sequence: TGTGCCAGCAGCGCACAGGGGGCTGTGGGCTACACCTTC.

V gene TRBV6-6 combines with J gene TRBJ1-2; D is unresolved. V was trimmed by 2 bases and J by 3 bases, leaving 7 bases between them. Germline values: CDR1 MNHNY, CDR2 SVGAGI (reference sequence). The CDR3 length is 13 residues. The CDR3 spells CASSYNTDYGYTF. As DNA, the CDR3 is TGTGCCAGCAGTTACAACACAGACTATGGCTACACCTTC.